A selection of T cell receptor beta chains follows, all from one sample in a study of blood T cells in healthy people across ages. Using its own MiXCR run on the 5' RACE reads, TCRdb lists one record per CDR3 protein. Among approximately 780,000 distinct CDR3 sequences listed, approximately 24% were seen once. A further study also used this sample, focusing on T cells of mothers and their children.

Sequenced: blood. The receptors shown here come from a boy between 10 and 17 years old in good health. Each CDR3 is given without its conserved first and last residue. The order of the fields is J gene, V gene, CDR3 protein.

>TRBJ2-2|TRBV12-3/TRBV12-4
ASRSGPFFGELF
>TRBJ2-7|TRBV6-6
ASSYRFKDIYEQY
>TRBJ1-1|TRBV28
ASWGGLRGEAF
>TRBJ2-7|TRBV7-2
ASSLLGWYEQY
>TRBJ2-3|TRBV9
ASSVRPGADTQY
>TRBJ1-4|TRBV6-6
ASSYSPDATNEKLF
>TRBJ1-5|TRBV4-2
ASSRWTGGAQPQH
>TRBJ2-3|TRBV9
ASSVVTAPAGTQY
>TRBJ1-2|TRBV5-1
ASREENGYT
>TRBJ1-4|TRBV7-8
ASSPWRS
>TRBJ1-3|TRBV7-9
ASSSPEGSGNTIY
>TRBJ2-5|TRBV7-3
ASSFDSEETQY
>TRBJ2-4|TRBV2
ASSRPGTGSSGIQY
>TRBJ2-6|TRBV4-1
ASSQDRFLGTGNVLT
>TRBJ2-3|TRBV6-5
ASSYAPTDTQY
>TRBJ2-3|TRBV28
ASSSFLGGAITDTQY
>TRBJ2-5|TRBV12-3/TRBV12-4
ASSFGGLAGGSFQETQY
>TRBJ1-6|TRBV7-9
ASSLGAGSPLH
>.|TRBV27
ASSLAVGTGGIEQF
>TRBJ1-2|TRBV29-1
SAGDRPSYGYT
>TRBJ1-1|TRBV5-1
ASSLQWLGAGNFPEAF
>TRBJ2-3|TRBV20-1
SAVAFGGASTDTQY
>TRBJ1-2|TRBV12-3/TRBV12-4
ASSLGTEFGYT
>TRBJ1-4|TRBV5-1
ASSSGRNNEKLF
>TRBJ2-2|TRBV28
ASSFSGPGELF
>TRBJ2-5|TRBV28
ATVPAGNQETQY
>TRBJ1-4|TRBV2
ASLEEATNEKLF
>TRBJ2-5|TRBV12-3/TRBV12-4
ASIGQNQETQY
>TRBJ2-7|TRBV20-1
SAPSSGGAGGEQY
>TRBJ1-4|TRBV9
ASSVGPGPTSTINEKLF
>TRBJ1-6|TRBV12-3/TRBV12-4
ASSLTRAKGNNSPLH
>.|TRBV2
ASSSRTSGSEQY
>TRBJ2-1|TRBV3-1
ASSRAGGAYNEQF
>TRBJ1-2|TRBV6-5
ASREPGAYGYT
>TRBJ2-5|TRBV5-5
ASTEGAQETQY
>TRBJ2-1|TRBV4-1
ASSPYRGAGRNEQF
>.|TRBV6-1
ASSEGAGFTYEQY
>TRBJ1-2|TRBV12-3/TRBV12-4
ASSLDIGVNYGYT
>TRBJ2-3|TRBV5-1
ASSLEPSLSDTQY
>.|TRBV10-3
AISRSGGTPLEQY
>TRBJ1-1|TRBV15
ATSRDQGTEAF
>TRBJ2-5|TRBV15
ATSRGTSPRQETQY
>TRBJ1-2|TRBV5-1
ASSSTPEREILNYGYT
>TRBJ2-7|TRBV30
AWSVHGAYEQY
>TRBJ2-7|TRBV28
ASSQRTGFSYEQY
>TRBJ1-5|TRBV6-1
ASSEQGIGQPQH
>TRBJ2-3|TRBV29-1
SVATGGNTDTQY
>.|TRBV12-3/TRBV12-4
ASSATGISYEQY
>TRBJ1-2|TRBV5-1
ASSLKAYGYT
>TRBJ2-3|TRBV15
ATSREGWLAGSSTDTQY
>TRBJ2-5|TRBV7-3
ASSSSGTEKETQY
>TRBJ2-7|TRBV12-3/TRBV12-4
ASSKDRGGYEQY
>TRBJ2-3|TRBV5-1
ASSLARGAGSPYTDTQY
>TRBJ1-1|TRBV4-2
ASSQDTSNTEAF
>TRBJ2-5|TRBV7-9
ASSFGDYQETQY
>TRBJ2-1|TRBV10-3
AITTGLVAGEQF
>TRBJ1-2|TRBV5-6
ASSPRTGPHYGYT